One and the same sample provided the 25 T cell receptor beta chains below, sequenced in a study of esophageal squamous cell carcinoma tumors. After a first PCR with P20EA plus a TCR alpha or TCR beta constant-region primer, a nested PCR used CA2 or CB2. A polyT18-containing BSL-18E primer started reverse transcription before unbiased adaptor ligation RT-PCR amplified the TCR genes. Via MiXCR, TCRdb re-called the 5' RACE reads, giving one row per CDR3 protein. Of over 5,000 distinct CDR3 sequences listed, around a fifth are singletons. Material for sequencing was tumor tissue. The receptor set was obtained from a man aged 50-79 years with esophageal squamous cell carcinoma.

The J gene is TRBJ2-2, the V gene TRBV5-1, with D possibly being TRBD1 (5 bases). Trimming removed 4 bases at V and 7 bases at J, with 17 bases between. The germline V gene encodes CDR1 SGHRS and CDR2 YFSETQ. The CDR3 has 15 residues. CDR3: CASSEAPGSVGELFF. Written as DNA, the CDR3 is TGCGCCAGCAGCGAAGCCCCAGGGTCCGTCGGGGAGCTGTTTTTT.

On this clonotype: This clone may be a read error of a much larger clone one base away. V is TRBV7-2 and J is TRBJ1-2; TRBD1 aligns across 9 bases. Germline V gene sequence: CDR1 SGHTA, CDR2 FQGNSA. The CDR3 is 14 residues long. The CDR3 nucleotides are TGTGCCAGCAGCTTAACAGGGGGCGCCCATGGCGACACCTTC. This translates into CASSLTGGAHGDTF.

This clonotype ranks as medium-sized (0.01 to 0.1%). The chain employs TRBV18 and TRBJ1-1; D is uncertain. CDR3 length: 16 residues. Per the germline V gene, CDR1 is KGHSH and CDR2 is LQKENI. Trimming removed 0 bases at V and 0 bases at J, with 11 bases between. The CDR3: CASSPPLEGMNTEAFF. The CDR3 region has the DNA TGTGCCAGCTCACCACCTCTGGAGGGAATGAACACTGAAGCTTTCTTT.

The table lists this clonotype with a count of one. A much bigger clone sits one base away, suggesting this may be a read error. The CDR3 bases are TGTGCCAGCAATGATGGCAGCTTCCCCTACGAGCAGTACTTC. As protein: CASNDGSFPYEQYF. J is TRBJ2-7 and V is TRBV25-1; D not resolved. Germline V lookup: CDR1 MGHDK, CDR2 SYGVNS. Trimming pared 7 bases from V and 2 bases from J, leaving 15 bases between. There are 14 residues in the CDR3.

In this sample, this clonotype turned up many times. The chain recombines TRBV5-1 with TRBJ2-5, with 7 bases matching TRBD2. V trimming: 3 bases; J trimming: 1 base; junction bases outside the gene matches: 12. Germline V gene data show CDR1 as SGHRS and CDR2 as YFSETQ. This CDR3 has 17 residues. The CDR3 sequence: CASSWGGEGEFQETQYF. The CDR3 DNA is TGCGCCAGCAGCTGGGGGGGAGAGGGAGAGTTCCAAGAGACCCAGTACTTC.

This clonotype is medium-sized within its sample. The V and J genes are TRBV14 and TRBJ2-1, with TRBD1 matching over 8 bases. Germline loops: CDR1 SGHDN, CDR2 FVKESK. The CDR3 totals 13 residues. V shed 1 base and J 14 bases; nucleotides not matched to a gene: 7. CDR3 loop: CASSQAGGATKFF. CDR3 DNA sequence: TGTGCCAGCAGCCAAGCAGGGGGCGCAACCAAGTTCTTC. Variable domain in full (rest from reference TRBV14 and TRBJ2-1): EAGVTQFPSHSVIEKGQTVTLRCDPISGHDNLYWYRRVMGKEIKFLLHFVKESKQDESGMPNNRFLAERTGGTYSTLKVQPAELEDSGVYFCASSQAGGATKFFGPGTRLTVL.

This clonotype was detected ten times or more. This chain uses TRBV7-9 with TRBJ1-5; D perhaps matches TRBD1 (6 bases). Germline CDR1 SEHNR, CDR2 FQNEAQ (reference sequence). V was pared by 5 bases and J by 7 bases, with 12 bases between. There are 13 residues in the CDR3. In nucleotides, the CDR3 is TGTGCCAGCAGCGCAGGGGTTCGGCAGCCCCAGCATTTT. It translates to CASSAGVRQPQHF.

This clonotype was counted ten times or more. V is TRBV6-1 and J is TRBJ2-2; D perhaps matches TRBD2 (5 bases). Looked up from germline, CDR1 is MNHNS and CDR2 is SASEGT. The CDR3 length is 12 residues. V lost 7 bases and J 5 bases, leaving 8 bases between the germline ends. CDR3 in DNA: TGTGCCAGCATTCGGAGGACCGGGGAGCTGTTTTTT. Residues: CASIRRTGELFF.

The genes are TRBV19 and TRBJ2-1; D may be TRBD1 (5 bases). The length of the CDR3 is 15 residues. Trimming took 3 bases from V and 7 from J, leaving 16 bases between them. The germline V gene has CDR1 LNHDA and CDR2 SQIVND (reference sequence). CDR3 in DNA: TGTGCCAGTAGTATGTTTTTGGGCAGGGAAAATGAGCAGTTCTTC. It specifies CASSMFLGRENEQFF.

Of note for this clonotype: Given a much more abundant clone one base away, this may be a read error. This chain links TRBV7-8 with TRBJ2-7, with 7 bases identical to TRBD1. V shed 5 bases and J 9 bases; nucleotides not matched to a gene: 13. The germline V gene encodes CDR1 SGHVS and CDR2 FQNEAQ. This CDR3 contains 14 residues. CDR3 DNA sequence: TGTGCCAGCAGCCCTACCGGGACAGCCCGAGGGCAGTACTTC. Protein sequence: CASSPTGTARGQYF.

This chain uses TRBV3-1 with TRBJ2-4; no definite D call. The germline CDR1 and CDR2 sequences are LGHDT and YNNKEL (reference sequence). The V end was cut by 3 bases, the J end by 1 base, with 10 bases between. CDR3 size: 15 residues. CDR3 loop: CASSQRPTAKNIQYF. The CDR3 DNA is TGTGCCAGCAGCCAGCGGCCCACGGCCAAAAACATTCAGTACTTC.

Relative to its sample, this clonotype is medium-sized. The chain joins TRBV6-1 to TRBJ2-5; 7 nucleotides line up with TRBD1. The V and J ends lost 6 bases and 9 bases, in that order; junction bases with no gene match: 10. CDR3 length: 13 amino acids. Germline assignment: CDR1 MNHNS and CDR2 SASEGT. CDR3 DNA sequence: TGTGCCAGCAGCACACAGGGGCCTGGGGCCCAGTACTTC. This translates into CASSTQGPGAQYF.

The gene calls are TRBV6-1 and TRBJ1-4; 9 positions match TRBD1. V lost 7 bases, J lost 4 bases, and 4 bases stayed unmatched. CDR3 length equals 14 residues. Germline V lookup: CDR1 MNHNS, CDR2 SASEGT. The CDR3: CASNSGQGNEKLFF. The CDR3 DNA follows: TGTGCCAGCAATTCGGGACAGGGTAATGAAAAACTGTTTTTT.

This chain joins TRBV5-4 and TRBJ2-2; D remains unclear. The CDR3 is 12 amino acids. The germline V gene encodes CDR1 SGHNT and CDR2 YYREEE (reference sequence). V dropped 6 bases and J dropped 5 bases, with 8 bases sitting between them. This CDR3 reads CASNPQTGELFF. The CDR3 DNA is TGTGCCAGCAACCCACAGACCGGGGAGCTGTTTTTT.

In nucleotides, the CDR3 is TGCAGTGCGCGGACTAGCGGGAGTTCTGGGCAGTACTTC. Protein sequence: CSARTSGSSGQYF. The chain has TRBV20-1 and TRBJ2-7, with 13 bases aligning to TRBD2. Germline CDR1 and CDR2: DFQATT and SNEGSKA (reference sequence). The CDR3 is 13 amino acids. The ends lost 6 bases at V and 9 bases at J; junction bases unmatched: 8.

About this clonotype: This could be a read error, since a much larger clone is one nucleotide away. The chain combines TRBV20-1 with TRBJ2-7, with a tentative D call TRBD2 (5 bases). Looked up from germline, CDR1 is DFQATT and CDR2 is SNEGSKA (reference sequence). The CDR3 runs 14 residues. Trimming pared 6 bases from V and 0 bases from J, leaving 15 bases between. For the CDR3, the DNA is TGCAGTGCATTGGACTCGGGATTCTCCTACGAGCAGTACTTC. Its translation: CSALDSGFSYEQYF.

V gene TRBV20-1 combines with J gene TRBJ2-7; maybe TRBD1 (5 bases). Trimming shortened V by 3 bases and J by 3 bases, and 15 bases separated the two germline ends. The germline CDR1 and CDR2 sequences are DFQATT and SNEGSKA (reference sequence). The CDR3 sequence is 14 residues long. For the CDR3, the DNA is TGCAGTGCTAGCCTCCTCTCCCAGGGCTACGAGCAGTACTTC. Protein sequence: CSASLLSQGYEQYF.

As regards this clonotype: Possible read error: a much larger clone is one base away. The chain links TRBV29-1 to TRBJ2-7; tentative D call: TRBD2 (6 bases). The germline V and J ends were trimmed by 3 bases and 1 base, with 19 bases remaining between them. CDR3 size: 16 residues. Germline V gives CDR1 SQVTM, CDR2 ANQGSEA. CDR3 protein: CSVEGLVAVVSYEQYF. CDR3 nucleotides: TGCAGCGTTGAGGGTCTCGTAGCGGTAGTGTCCTACGAGCAGTACTTC.

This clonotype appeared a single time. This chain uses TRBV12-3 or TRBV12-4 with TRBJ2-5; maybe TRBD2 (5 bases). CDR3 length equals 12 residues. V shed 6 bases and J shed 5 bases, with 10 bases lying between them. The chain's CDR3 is CASSLRGETQYF. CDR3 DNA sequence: TGTGCCAGCAGCCTTAGAGGGGAGACCCAGTACTTC.

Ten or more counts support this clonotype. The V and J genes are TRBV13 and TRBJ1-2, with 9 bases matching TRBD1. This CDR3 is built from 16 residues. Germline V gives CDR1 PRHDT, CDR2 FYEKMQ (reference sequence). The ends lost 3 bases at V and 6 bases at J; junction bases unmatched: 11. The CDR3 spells CASSLGIGTGIHGYTF. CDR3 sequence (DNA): TGTGCCAGCAGCTTGGGGATAGGGACAGGGATCCATGGCTACACCTTC.

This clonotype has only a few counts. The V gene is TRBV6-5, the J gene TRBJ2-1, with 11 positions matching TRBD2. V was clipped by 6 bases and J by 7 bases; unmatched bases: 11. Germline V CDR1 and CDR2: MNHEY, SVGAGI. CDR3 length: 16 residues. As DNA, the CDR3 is TGTGCCAGCAGCCACGAACTAGCGGGAGAAAGAAATGAGCAGTTCTTC. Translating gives CASSHELAGERNEQFF.

The CDR3 region is CASSPTGPSYEQYF. CDR3 sequence (DNA): TGTGCCAGCAGCCCGACGGGGCCCTCCTACGAGCAGTACTTC. The chain recombines TRBV5-6 with TRBJ2-7; either TRBD1 or TRBD2 may supply D (5 bases each). Germline loops: CDR1 SGHDT, CDR2 YYEEEE. The V end was cut by 4 bases, the J end by 0 bases, with 11 bases between. The CDR3 runs to 14 residues.

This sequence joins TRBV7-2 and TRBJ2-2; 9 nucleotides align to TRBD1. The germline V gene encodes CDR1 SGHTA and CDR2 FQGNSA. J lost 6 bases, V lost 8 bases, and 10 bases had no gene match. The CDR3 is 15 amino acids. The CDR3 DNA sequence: TGTGCCAGCCACTCGGGACAGGGTAATCCCGGGGAGCTGTTTTTT. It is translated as CASHSGQGNPGELFF. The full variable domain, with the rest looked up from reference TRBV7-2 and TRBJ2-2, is GAGVSQSPSNKVTEKGKDVELRCDPISGHTALYWYRQSLGQGLEFLIYFQGNSAPDKSGLPSDRFSAERTGGSVSTLTIQRTQQEDSAVYLCASHSGQGNPGELFFGEGSRLTVL.

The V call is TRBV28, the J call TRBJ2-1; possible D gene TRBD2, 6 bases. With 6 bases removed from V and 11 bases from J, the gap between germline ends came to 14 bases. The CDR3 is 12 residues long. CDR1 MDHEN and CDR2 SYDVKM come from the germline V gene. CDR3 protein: CASSPLARQQFF. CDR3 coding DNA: TGTGCCAGCAGCCCTCTAGCGAGACAGCAGTTCTTC.

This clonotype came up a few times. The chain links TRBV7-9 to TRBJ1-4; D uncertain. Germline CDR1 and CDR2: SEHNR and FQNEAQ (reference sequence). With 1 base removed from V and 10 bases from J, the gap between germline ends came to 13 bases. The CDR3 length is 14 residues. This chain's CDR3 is CASSLESFSGKLFF. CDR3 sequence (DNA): TGTGCCAGCAGCTTAGAATCCTTCAGTGGAAAACTGTTTTTT.